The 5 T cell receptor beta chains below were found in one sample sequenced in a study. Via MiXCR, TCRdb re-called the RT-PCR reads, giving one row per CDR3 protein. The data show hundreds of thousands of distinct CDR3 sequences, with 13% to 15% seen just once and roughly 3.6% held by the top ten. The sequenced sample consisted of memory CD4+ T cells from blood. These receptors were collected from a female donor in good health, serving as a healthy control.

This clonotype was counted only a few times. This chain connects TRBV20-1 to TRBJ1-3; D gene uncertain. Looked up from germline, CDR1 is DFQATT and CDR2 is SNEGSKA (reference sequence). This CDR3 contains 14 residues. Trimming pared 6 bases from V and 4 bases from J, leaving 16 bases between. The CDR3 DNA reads TGCAGTGCCGGACGGGCACAACAAGGAAACACCATATATTTT. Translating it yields CSAGRAQQGNTIYF.

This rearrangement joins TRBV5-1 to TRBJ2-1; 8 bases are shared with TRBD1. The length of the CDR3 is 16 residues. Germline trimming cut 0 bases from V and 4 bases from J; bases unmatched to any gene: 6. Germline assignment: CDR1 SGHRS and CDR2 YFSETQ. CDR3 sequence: CASSLAGQGGYNEQFF. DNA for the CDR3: TGCGCCAGCAGCTTGGCCGGACAGGGAGGTTACAATGAGCAGTTCTTC.

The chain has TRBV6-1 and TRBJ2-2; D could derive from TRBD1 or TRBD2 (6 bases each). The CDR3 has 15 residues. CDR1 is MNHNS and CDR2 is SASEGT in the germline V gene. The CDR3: CAGKGGGTSTGELFF. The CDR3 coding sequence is TGTGCTGGGAAGGGGGGCGGGACTTCCACCGGGGAGCTGTTTTTT.

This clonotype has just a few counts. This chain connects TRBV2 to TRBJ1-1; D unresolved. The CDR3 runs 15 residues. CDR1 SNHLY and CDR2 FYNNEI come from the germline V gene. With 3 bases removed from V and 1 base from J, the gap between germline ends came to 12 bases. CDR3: CASSEGPLGNTEAFF. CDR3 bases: TGTGCCAGCAGTGAGGGCCCTCTTGGGAACACTGAAGCTTTCTTT. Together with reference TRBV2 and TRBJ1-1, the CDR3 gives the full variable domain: EPEVTQTPSHQVTQMGQEVILRCVPISNHLYFYWYRQILGQKVEFLVSFYNNEISEKSEIFDDQFSVERPDGSNFTLKIRSTKLEDSAMYFCASSEGPLGNTEAFFGQGTRLTVV.

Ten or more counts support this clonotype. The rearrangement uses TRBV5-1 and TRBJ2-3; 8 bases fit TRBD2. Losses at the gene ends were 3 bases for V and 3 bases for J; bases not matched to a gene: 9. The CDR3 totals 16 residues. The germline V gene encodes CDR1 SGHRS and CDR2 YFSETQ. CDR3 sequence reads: CASSSGLSGRTDTQYF. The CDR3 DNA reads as TGCGCCAGCAGCTCTGGATTAAGCGGGAGAACAGATACGCAGTATTTT.